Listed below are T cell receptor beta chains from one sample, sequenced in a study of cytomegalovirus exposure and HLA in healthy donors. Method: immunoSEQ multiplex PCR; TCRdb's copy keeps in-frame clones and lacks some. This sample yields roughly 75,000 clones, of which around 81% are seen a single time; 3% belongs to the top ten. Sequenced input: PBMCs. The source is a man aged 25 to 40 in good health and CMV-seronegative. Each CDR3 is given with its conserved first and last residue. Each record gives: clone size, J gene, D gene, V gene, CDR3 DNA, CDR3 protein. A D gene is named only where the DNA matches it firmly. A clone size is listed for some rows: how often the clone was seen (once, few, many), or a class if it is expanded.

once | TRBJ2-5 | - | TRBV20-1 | TGCAGTCAGAATCTTCAAGAGACCCAGTACTTC | CSQNLQETQYF
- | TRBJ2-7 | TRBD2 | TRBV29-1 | TGCAGCGCTGGGGGTGGGGGGGGCTCCTACGAGCAGTACTTC | CSAGGGGGSYEQYF
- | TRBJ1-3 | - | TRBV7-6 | TGTGCCAGCAGCTTACCGGGGTCCGGAAACACCATATATTTT | CASSLPGSGNTIYF
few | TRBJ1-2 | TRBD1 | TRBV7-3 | TGTGCCAGCAGCCCGAGGACAGGGGGCGAAGGCGGCTACACCTTC | CASSPRTGGEGGYTF
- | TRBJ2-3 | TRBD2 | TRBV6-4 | TGTGCCAGCAGTGACGCCCTCGGGGGGGCCCCAGATACGCAGTATTTT | CASSDALGGAPDTQYF
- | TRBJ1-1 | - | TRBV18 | TGTGCCAGCTCACCTTCAGGATTCCCGAACACTGAAGCTTTCTTT | CASSPSGFPNTEAFF
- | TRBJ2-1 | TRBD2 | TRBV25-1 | TGTGCCAGCAGTGAATATAAACTAGCGGGGATGCACAATGAGCAGTTCTTC | CASSEYKLAGMHNEQFF
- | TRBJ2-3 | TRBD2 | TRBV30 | TGTGCCTGGAGGGCTCTAGCGGTTCGGGATACGCAGTATTTT | CAWRALAVRDTQYF
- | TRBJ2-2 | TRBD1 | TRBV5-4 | TGTGCCAGCAGCACCGGACAGGCCCACACCGGGGAGCTGTTTTTT | CASSTGQAHTGELFF
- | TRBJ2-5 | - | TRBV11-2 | TGTGCCAGCAGCTCTATGGGGGCAGGGACCCAGTACTTC | CASSSMGAGTQYF
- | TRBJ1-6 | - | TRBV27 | TGTGCCAGCAGCCCAAGAGGGGGAGGGCCGAATTCACCCCTCCACTTT | CASSPRGGGPNSPLHF
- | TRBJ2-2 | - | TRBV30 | TGTGCCTGCTCACAGGGAAACACCGGGGAGCTGTTTTTT | CACSQGNTGELFF
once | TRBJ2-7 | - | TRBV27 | TGTGCCAGCAGTTTCAGTTGGCAGGGAACCTCCTACGAGCAGTACTTC | CASSFSWQGTSYEQYF
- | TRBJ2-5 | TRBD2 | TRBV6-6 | TGTGCCAGCAGGACCATCAGCGGGGGTTGGGAAGAGACCCAGTACTTC | CASRTISGGWEETQYF
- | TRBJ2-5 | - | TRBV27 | TGTGCCAGCAGTTTAATGGGGGCCCAAGAGACCCAGTACTTC | CASSLMGAQETQYF
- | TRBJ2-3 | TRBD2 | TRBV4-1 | TGCGCCAGCAGCCATCCCGGGTCGGGGGGGGCAGATACGCAGTATTTT | CASSHPGSGGADTQYF
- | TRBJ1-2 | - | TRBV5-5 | TGTGCCAGCACAGTAGCTTTCATGTCGTATGGCTACACCTTC | CASTVAFMSYGYTF
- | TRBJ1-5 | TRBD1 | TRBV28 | TGTGCCAGCAGTTTCTTCAGGGGGCATCAGCCCCAGCATTTT | CASSFFRGHQPQHF
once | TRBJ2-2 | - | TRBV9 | TGTGCCAGCAGCGGCCCGGACTATTCGAACACCGGGGAGCTGTTTTTT | CASSGPDYSNTGELFF
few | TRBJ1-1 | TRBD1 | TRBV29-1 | TGCAGCTTCCGAAGGCAGGGGGGGAACACTGAAGCTTTCTTT | CSFRRQGGNTEAFF
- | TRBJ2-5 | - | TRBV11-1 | TGTGCCAGCAGCCTTAGACTTGAAGAGACCCAGTACTTC | CASSLRLEETQYF
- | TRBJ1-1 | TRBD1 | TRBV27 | TGTGCCAGCAGTCTCTCCGGGACAGGGCTCGAAGCTTTCTTT | CASSLSGTGLEAFF
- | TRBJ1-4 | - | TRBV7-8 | TGTGCCAGCAGCCCATATCAGGTGATCAATGAAAAACTGTTTTTT | CASSPYQVINEKLFF